The TCR beta chain under discussion was sequenced for a study of monozygotic twins with cystic fibrosis. The data were produced by immunoSEQ multiplex PCR, yet TCRdb's version contains in-frame clones alone and is incomplete. The sample has about 32,000 clones; 92% are singletons. In this sample, this clone turned up a few times. Germline CDR1 SNHLY, CDR2 FYNNEI. This CDR3 contains 14 residues. Trimming took off 7 bases at V and 1 base at J, with 13 bases between the two ends. This clonotype was obtained from a girl aged 2 to 10 with cystic fibrosis. Material: blood. J is TRBJ1-1 and V is TRBV2; D not resolved. The CDR3 loop reads CASILDRRNTEAFF. The CDR3 coding sequence is TGTGCCAGCATTCTGGACCGTAGGAACACTGAAGCTTTCTTT.